Sequencing of this T cell receptor beta chain was carried out in a study of T cells in Graves' hyperthyroidism and ophthalmopathy. The study's findings and limits: Most thyroid clonotypes expanded above 0.001 were also detected in blood.

This CDR3 spans 13 amino acids. Per germline, CDR1 SEHNR and CDR2 FQNEAQ (reference sequence). V lost 2 bases and J lost 10, with 9 bases in between. There are many counts of this clonotype. Its antigen remains unknown. Uncontrolled infection, other autoimmune disease, pregnancy or lactation disqualified patients from enrolment. PBMCs stemmed from approximately 10 ml fresh peripheral blood. Researchers took RNA transcripts and amplified the TCR beta CDR3 regions from them. The HTBI set primed first-round TCR CDR3 RT-PCR. One entry per CDR3 protein, called by TCRdb with MiXCR from the multiplex PCR reads. Of 700,000 to 850,000 distinct CDR3 sequences listed, around a third were seen once; the top ten hold around 30%.

The TCR sequence derives from a woman in her thirties or forties with Graves' hyperthyroidism. The V gene is TRBV7-9, the J gene TRBJ2-6; D not resolved. The specimen was blood. CDR3 nucleotide sequence: TGTGCCAGCAGCTTACCCCTCCAGAACGTCCTGACTTTC. Translated: CASSLPLQNVLTF. The full variable domain, in which reference TRBV7-9 and TRBJ2-6 provide the parts outside the CDR3, is DTGVSQNPRHKITKRGQNVTFRCDPISEHNRLYWYRQTLGQGPEFLTYFQNEAQLEKSRLLSDRFSAERPKGSFSTLEIQRTEQGDSAMYLCASSLPLQNVLTFGAGSRLTVL.